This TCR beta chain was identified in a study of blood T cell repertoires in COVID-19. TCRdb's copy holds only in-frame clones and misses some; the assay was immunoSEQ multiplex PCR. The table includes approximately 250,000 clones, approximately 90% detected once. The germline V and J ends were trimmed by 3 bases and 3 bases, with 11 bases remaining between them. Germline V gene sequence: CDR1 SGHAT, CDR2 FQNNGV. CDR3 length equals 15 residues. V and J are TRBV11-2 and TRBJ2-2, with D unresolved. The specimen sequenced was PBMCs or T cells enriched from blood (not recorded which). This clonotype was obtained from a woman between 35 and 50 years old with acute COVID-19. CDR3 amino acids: CASSFYAEYTGELFF. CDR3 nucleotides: TGTGCCAGCAGCTTTTACGCGGAGTACACCGGGGAGCTGTTTTTT.